This TCR beta chain derives from a study of memory CD4+ T cells and cytomegalovirus serostatus. Study context: Of the healthy Belgian adults, fewer than 10 were CMV seropositive and 24 seronegative. General study findings and limits: Each of approximately 73 CMV-associated TCRbeta sequences occurred in one to five individuals.

Sequencing was performed with immunoSEQ multiplex PCR; in TCRdb, only in-frame clones are kept and a portion is missing. This sample has 40,000 to 50,000 clones, with 74% found just once. This CDR3 contains 13 residues. V lost 2 bases, J lost 4 bases, and 8 bases lay in between. CDR1 ENHRY and CDR2 SYGVKD come from the germline V gene. Notes on this clone: The target antigen is unknown.

Single viable CD3+CD4+CD8-CD45RO+ cells were sorted as the memory CD4+ T cells. Positive selection with CD4 microbeads enriched total CD4+ T cells. This clonotype originated in an adult in good health and CMV-seropositive. The source material was memory CD4+ T cells from blood. V usage is TRBV10-3 and J usage is TRBJ1-2; tentatively, D is TRBD1 (5 bases). The CDR3 reads CAISETGGYGYTF. In nucleotides, the CDR3 is TGTGCCATCAGTGAGACAGGAGGCTATGGCTACACCTTC.